The 4 T cell receptor beta chains below were found in one sample sequenced in a study of blood T cell repertoires in COVID-19. The assay was immunoSEQ multiplex PCR, and TCRdb's table has in-frame clones only and misses some. The sample lists about 220,000 clones; under 90% were seen once. Sequencing used PBMCs or T cells enriched from blood (not recorded which). These TCRs come from a woman aged 55-69 years who had recovered from COVID-19.

The V and J genes are TRBV5-1 and TRBJ2-7; maybe TRBD1 (6 bases). V lost 0 bases and J 5 bases, leaving 15 bases between the germline ends. The CDR3 has 15 residues. Germline CDR1 and CDR2: SGHRS and YFSETQ. The CDR3 reads CASSLALGAYDEQYF. CDR3 coding DNA: TGCGCCAGCAGCTTGGCCCTGGGGGCGTACGACGAGCAGTACTTC.

The chain employs TRBV5-8 and TRBJ1-4; D remains ambiguous. The V gene lost 4 bases and the J gene lost 7 bases, with 8 bases spanning the gap. The CDR3 runs to 12 residues. From germline, CDR1 is SGHTS and CDR2 YDEGEE. CDR3 loop: CASSPLSEKLFF. CDR3 nucleotide sequence: TGTGCCAGCAGCCCCCTCTCTGAAAAACTGTTTTTT.

The J gene is TRBJ1-1, the V gene TRBV5-4; 10 bases map to TRBD1. The germline CDR1 and CDR2 sequences are SGHNT and YYREEE (reference sequence). This CDR3 contains 16 residues. V was clipped by 2 bases and J by 0 bases; unmatched bases: 4. The CDR3 nucleotides are TGTGCCAGCAGCTTCGGGGACAGGGGATTGAACACTGAAGCTTTCTTT. Residues: CASSFGDRGLNTEAFF.

V is TRBV29-1 and J is TRBJ1-5; 12 positions match TRBD1. V was clipped by 7 bases and J by 2 bases; unmatched bases: 27. In germline, CDR1 is SQVTM, CDR2 ANQGSEA. The CDR3 sequence is 22 residues long. The CDR3 sequence is CSAERILRTGQGACSCNQPQHF. CDR3 DNA: TGCAGCGCCGAACGAATCCTCAGGACGGGACAGGGGGCTTGTTCGTGCAATCAGCCCCAGCATTTT.